A single sample gave rise to the 30 T cell receptor beta chains below, sequenced in a study of blood T cell repertoires in COVID-19. Produced via immunoSEQ multiplex PCR; TCRdb's table is partial and in-frame only. The table has around 250,000 clones, approximately 82% seen once. Material for sequencing was peripheral blood. The receptors derive from a man aged 55 to 70 who had recovered from COVID-19.

This chain connects TRBV7-9 to TRBJ2-1, with 9 bases matching TRBD1. V was pared by 5 bases and J by 5 bases, with 7 bases of the junction left unmatched. The CDR3 runs 15 residues. Germline V gene data show CDR1 as SEHNR and CDR2 as FQNEAQ (reference sequence). In nucleotides, the CDR3 is TGTGCCAGCAGCGAAGGGACAGGGACCCACAATGAGCAGTTCTTC. This sequence encodes CASSEGTGTHNEQFF. Full variable domain (rest looked up from reference TRBV7-9 and TRBJ2-1): DTGVSQNPRHKITKRGQNVTFRCDPISEHNRLYWYRQTLGQGPEFLTYFQNEAQLEKSRLLSDRFSAERPKGSFSTLEIQRTEQGDSAMYLCASSEGTGTHNEQFFGPGTRLTVL.

This rearrangement joins TRBV5-4 to TRBJ1-2; D call uncertain. V gave up 4 bases and J gave up 4 bases, with 14 bases separating them. CDR1 and CDR2 from the germline V gene are SGHNT and YYREEE (reference sequence). The CDR3 totals 14 residues. CDR3 loop: CASSREIPPYGYTF. The CDR3 coding sequence is TGTGCCAGCAGCAGGGAGATTCCTCCCTATGGCTACACCTTC.

V gene TRBV28 combines with J gene TRBJ1-6; perhaps TRBD1 as D (5 bases). The CDR3 length is 16 residues. Germline lookup yields CDR1 MDHEN and CDR2 SYDVKM. Trimming cost V 6 bases and J 5 bases, with 17 bases left between them. In DNA, the CDR3 is TGTGCCAGCAGGGAGGCTTTGGGACTTAATAATTCACCCCTCCACTTT. Translated, it gives CASREALGLNNSPLHF.

The genes are TRBV6-1 and TRBJ1-2; TRBD1 might be the D (5 bases). V was shortened by 2 bases and J by 4 bases, with 8 bases between the two germline ends. This CDR3 is 13 amino acids long. The germline V gene has CDR1 MNHNS and CDR2 SASEGT. CDR3: CASSEPGGYGYTF. CDR3 coding DNA: TGTGCCAGCAGTGAACCGGGGGGCTATGGCTACACCTTC.

This CDR3 is CASSQGDREGPEQFF. DNA of the CDR3: TGTGCCAGCAGCCAAGGGGACAGGGAGGGCCCCGAGCAGTTCTTC. The chain has TRBV3-1 (or the pseudogene TRBV3-2) and TRBJ2-1, with 9 bases matching TRBD1. The CDR3 loop spans 15 amino acids. Per germline, CDR1 LGHDT and CDR2 YNNKEL (reference sequence). Trimming took 1 base from V and 10 from J; bases not matched to a gene: 8.

The V call is TRBV5-1, the J call TRBJ2-3; 9 bases line up with TRBD2. Germline loops: CDR1 SGHRS, CDR2 YFSETQ. The CDR3 has 13 amino acids. V shed 4 bases and J 6 bases; nucleotides not matched to a gene: 3. CDR3 residues: CASSPRGGDTQYF. The DNA of the CDR3 is TGCGCCAGCAGCCCGCGGGGGGGTGATACGCAGTATTTT.

The chain has TRBV6-5 and TRBJ1-2, with 9 bases identical to TRBD1. Losses at the gene ends were 6 bases for V and 8 bases for J; bases not matched to a gene: 7. CDR3 length: 13 amino acids. Germline V lookup: CDR1 MNHEY, CDR2 SVGAGI. CDR3 sequence: CASRALGQGGYTF. The CDR3 DNA reads as TGTGCCAGCAGAGCCCTCGGACAGGGGGGCTACACCTTC.

The gene calls are TRBV2 and TRBJ1-2; no reliable D call. Germline assignment: CDR1 SNHLY and CDR2 FYNNEI. V was clipped by 5 bases and J by 4 bases, with 5 bases between them. The CDR3 covers 11 residues. The chain's CDR3 is CASSTGYGYTF. The CDR3 DNA reads TGTGCCAGCAGTACCGGCTATGGCTACACCTTC.

The chain recombines TRBV19 with TRBJ2-1, with 7 bases fitting TRBD1. After removal of 3 bases from V and 3 bases from J, the junction contained 8 bases not matched to a gene. This CDR3 comprises 16 residues. Germline values: CDR1 LNHDA, CDR2 SQIVND (reference sequence). The CDR3 region has the DNA TGTGCCAGTAGTATTAGGGACAGCAATGTCTACAATGAGCAGTTCTTC. Translated: CASSIRDSNVYNEQFF.

This chain uses TRBV5-4 with TRBJ1-3, with D perhaps matching TRBD1 (5 bases). Germline V gene sequence: CDR1 SGHNT, CDR2 YYREEE (reference sequence). Trimming removed 2 bases at V and 0 bases at J, with 9 bases between. The CDR3 runs to 15 residues. The CDR3 coding sequence is TGTGCCAGCAGCTTCAAGGGGTTCTCTGGAAACACCATATATTTT. It encodes CASSFKGFSGNTIYF. The full variable domain, completed using reference TRBV5-4 and TRBJ1-3, is ETGVTQSPTHLIKTRGQQVTLRCSSQSGHNTVSWYQQALGQGPQFIFQYYREEENGRGNFPPRFSGLQFPNYSSELNVNALELDDSALYLCASSFKGFSGNTIYFGEGSWLTVV.

As for this clone: The identical CDR3 is also encoded by other nucleotide sequences in the sample. The DNA of the CDR3 is TGTGCCAGCAGAAGGGAGAACAATCAGCCCCAGCATTTT. Its protein product is CASRRENNQPQHF. The chain has TRBV2 and TRBJ1-5; D remains unclear. Between the trimmed V and J ends, which lost 6 bases and 3 bases, there was a span of 9 bases. The CDR3 has 13 residues. Germline CDR1 and CDR2: SNHLY and FYNNEI.

This clone came up a few times. The chain carries TRBV5-1 and TRBJ2-7, with 8 bases identical to TRBD1. The CDR3 sequence is 15 residues long. Germline V lookup: CDR1 SGHRS, CDR2 YFSETQ. V shed 4 bases, J shed 0 bases, and the junction held 6 bases outside the gene matches. CDR3 DNA: TGCGCCAGCAGCAAAACCGGGACAGGCTCCTACGAGCAGTACTTC. Translation gives CASSKTGTGSYEQYF.

The CDR3 sequence is CASSIASGGYNEQFF. CDR3 in DNA: TGTGCCAGTAGTATAGCGTCGGGGGGCTACAATGAGCAGTTCTTC. The rearrangement links TRBV19 to TRBJ2-1; TRBD2 matches at 7 bases. The germline gives CDR1 LNHDA, CDR2 SQIVND (reference sequence). Trimming at V came to 1 base and at J to 3 bases, leaving 3 bases not matched to a gene. The CDR3 length is 15 residues. The whole variable domain, filled in from reference TRBV19 and TRBJ2-1, reads DGGITQSPKYLFRKEGQNVTLSCEQNLNHDAMYWYRQDPGQGLRLIYYSQIVNDFQKGDIAEGYSVSREKKESFPLTVTSAQKNPTAFYLCASSIASGGYNEQFFGPGTRLTVL.

The V and J genes are TRBV6-5 and TRBJ1-3; D not resolved. CDR3 length: 15 amino acids. The germline V gene encodes CDR1 MNHEY and CDR2 SVGAGI. V lost 6 bases, J lost 9 bases, and 21 bases lay in between. The CDR3 nucleotides read TGTGCCAGCAGAGCTCTCACCGGGTTTTCGGCCACCATATATTTT. Translated: CASRALTGFSATIYF.

This chain uses TRBV12-5 with TRBJ1-2; no reliable D call. V was cut by 4 bases and J by 8 bases, with 14 bases left in between. This CDR3 is 13 amino acids long. CDR1 LGHNT and CDR2 FRNRAP come from the germline V gene. CDR3 sequence: CASGSTAEGGYTF. The CDR3 nucleotides are TGTGCTAGTGGTTCCACTGCAGAGGGCGGCTACACCTTC.

The chain employs TRBV5-5 and TRBJ2-1; D is possibly TRBD2 (6 bases). The germline V gene has CDR1 SGHKS and CDR2 YYEKEE (reference sequence). V was cut by 6 bases and J by 4 bases, with 17 bases left in between. This CDR3 contains 15 residues. CDR3 sequence (DNA): TGTGCCAGCATTACTAGTAGCGGACAATACAATGAGCAGTTCTTC. This translates into CASITSSGQYNEQFF. Filled out from reference TRBV5-5 and TRBJ2-1, the complete variable domain reads DAGVTQSPTHLIKTRGQQVTLRCSPISGHKSVSWYQQVLGQGPQFIFQYYEKEERGRGNFPDRFSARQFPNYSSELNVNALLLGDSALYLCASITSSGQYNEQFFGPGTRLTVL.

This clone was seen more than once but under ten times. The chain recombines TRBV21-1 with TRBJ2-5; the table assigns TRBD2, which was not confirmed against the DNA. TRBV21-1 counts as a pseudogene. The CDR3 extends over 13 amino acids. The CDR3 here is CASYAGMEETQYF. As DNA, the CDR3 is TGTGCCAGCTATGCGGGGATGGAAGAGACCCAGTACTTC.

The V gene is TRBV10-3, the J gene TRBJ1-1; weak D call: TRBD1 (5 bases). The V end lost 0 bases, the J end lost 11 bases, and 13 bases lay between the germline ends. From germline, CDR1 is ENHRY and CDR2 SYGVKD. This CDR3 comprises 13 residues. The chain's CDR3 is CAISESGRFMAFF. In DNA form, the CDR3 reads TGTGCCATCAGTGAGTCGGGGCGGTTTATGGCTTTCTTT.

The V call is TRBV21-1, the J call TRBJ2-6; no DNA check was done on the table's D call, TRBD2. TRBV21-1 is noted as a pseudogene. This CDR3 spans 17 amino acids. The chain's CDR3 is CASSKALEMAGANVLTF. CDR3 DNA sequence: TGTGCCAGCAGCAAAGCACTAGAGATGGCGGGGGCCAACGTCCTGACTTTC.

The chain has TRBV28 and TRBJ1-1, with D uncertain. This CDR3 contains 14 residues. V was pared by 1 base and J by 0 bases, with 6 bases between. Germline V gives CDR1 MDHEN, CDR2 SYDVKM. CDR3 coding DNA: TGTGCCAGCAGTTTATCCACACTGAACACTGAAGCTTTCTTT. This gives the protein CASSLSTLNTEAFF.

This chain links TRBV14 with TRBJ2-7; 13 nucleotides align to TRBD2. In germline, CDR1 is SGHDN, CDR2 FVKESK. J was trimmed by 2 bases and V by 4 bases; bases with no gene match: 2. This CDR3 is 15 amino acids long. The CDR3 region is CASSRGLAGAYEQYF. The CDR3, as DNA: TGTGCCAGCAGCCGAGGACTAGCGGGAGCCTACGAGCAGTACTTC.

The chain is built from TRBV6-1 and TRBJ1-4; 9 bases line up with TRBD1. Germline V gene sequence: CDR1 MNHNS, CDR2 SASEGT. J gave up 8 bases and V 2 bases, and 6 bases lay outside the gene matches. The CDR3 consists of 15 residues. The DNA for the CDR3 is TGTGCCAGCAGTGAAAGCGGGACAGGGAGGGAAAAACTGTTTTTT. Protein product: CASSESGTGREKLFF.

This clone has just a few counts. The CDR3 here is CAWSFGTAYYEQYF. In DNA form, the CDR3 reads TGTGCCTGGAGTTTCGGGACAGCCTACTACGAGCAGTACTTC. The V call is TRBV30, the J call TRBJ2-7, with TRBD1 identical over 7 bases. Germline lookup yields CDR1 GTSNPN and CDR2 SVGIG (reference sequence). The junction had 7 bases not matched to a gene; V was cut back by 2 bases and J by 3 bases. The CDR3 extends over 14 amino acids.

The chain carries TRBV10-1 and TRBJ2-7; D is unclear. Trimming shortened V by 0 bases and J by 5 bases, and 11 bases separated the two germline ends. In germline, CDR1 is WNHNN, CDR2 SYGVQD (reference sequence). The CDR3 is 14 amino acids. The CDR3 here is CASSESSTWDEQYF. The CDR3 DNA follows: TGCGCCAGCAGTGAGTCTAGCACCTGGGACGAGCAGTACTTC.

The genes are TRBV27 and TRBJ2-4, with D tentatively TRBD2 (6 bases). The V and J ends lost 0 bases and 0 bases respectively, with 12 bases between them. CDR1 is MNHEY, CDR2 SMNVEV, per germline (reference sequence). The CDR3 spans 17 residues. CDR3 nucleotide sequence: TGTGCCAGCAGTTTATCTGGTAGCGGAAGAGCCAAAAACATTCAGTACTTC. Translated: CASSLSGSGRAKNIQYF.

This chain links TRBV19 with TRBJ1-1, with TRBD1 identical over 8 bases. This CDR3 is built from 14 residues. The V gene end was trimmed by 3 bases and the J gene end by 6 bases; junction bases not matched to a gene: 6. CDR1 is LNHDA, CDR2 SQIVND, per germline (reference sequence). Written as DNA, the CDR3 is TGTGCCAGTAGTATGGACAGGGTGCGATCTGAAGCTTTCTTT. It encodes CASSMDRVRSEAFF.

The rearrangement uses TRBV7-9 and TRBJ2-2; D possibly corresponds to TRBD1 (6 bases). The CDR3 is 14 residues long. V lost 5 bases and J 3 bases, leaving 10 bases between the germline ends. Germline loops: CDR1 SEHNR, CDR2 FQNEAQ (reference sequence). The CDR3 spells CASSVQGYTGELFF. CDR3 coding DNA: TGTGCCAGCAGCGTACAGGGATACACCGGGGAGCTGTTTTTT.

In this sample, this clone turned up many times. The rearrangement joins TRBV28 to TRBJ2-2; 7 bases match TRBD2. The germline V gene encodes CDR1 MDHEN and CDR2 SYDVKM. V gave up 10 bases and J gave up 0 bases; unmatched junction bases: 8. This CDR3 spans 15 amino acids. CDR3 in DNA: TGTGCCACGCGGGAGCAGGGACCGAACACCGGGGAGCTGTTTTTT. It specifies CATREQGPNTGELFF.

V and J are TRBV7-7 and TRBJ2-1, with D tentatively TRBD1 (5 bases). Looked up from germline, CDR1 is SSHAT and CDR2 is FNYEAQ (reference sequence). Trimming removed 5 bases at V and 8 bases at J, with 13 bases between. The CDR3 has 13 residues. The CDR3 is CASSRGLVDEQFF. CDR3 nucleotides: TGTGCCAGCAGCAGGGGCCTCGTGGATGAGCAGTTCTTC.

This clone showed up just a few times. The genes are TRBV5-1 and TRBJ1-1, with D unclear. CDR1 and CDR2 (germline): SGHRS, YFSETQ. Trimming took off 4 bases at V and 4 bases at J, with 14 bases between the two ends. This CDR3 is 14 amino acids long. Here the CDR3 DNA reads TGCGCCAGCAGCGGGATACGAGGAGGCACTGAAGCTTTCTTT. It encodes CASSGIRGGTEAFF.